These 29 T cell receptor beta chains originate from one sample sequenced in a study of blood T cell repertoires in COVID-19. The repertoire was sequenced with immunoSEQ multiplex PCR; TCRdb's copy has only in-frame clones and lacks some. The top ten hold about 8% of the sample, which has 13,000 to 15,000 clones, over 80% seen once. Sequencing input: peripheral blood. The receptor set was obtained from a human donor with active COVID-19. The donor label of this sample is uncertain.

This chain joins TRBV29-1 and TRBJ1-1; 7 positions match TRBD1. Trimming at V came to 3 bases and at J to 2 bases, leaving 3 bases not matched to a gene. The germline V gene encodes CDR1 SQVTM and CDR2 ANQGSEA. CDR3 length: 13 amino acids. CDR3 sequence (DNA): TGCAGCGTTGAGAACAGGGGAAACACTGAAGCTTTCTTT. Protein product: CSVENRGNTEAFF. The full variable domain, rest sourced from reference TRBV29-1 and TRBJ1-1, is SAVISQKPSRDICQRGTSLTIQCQVDSQVTMMFWYRQQPGQSLTLIATANQGSEATYESGFVIDKFPISRPNLTFSTLTVSNMSPEDSSIYLCSVENRGNTEAFFGQGTRLTVV.

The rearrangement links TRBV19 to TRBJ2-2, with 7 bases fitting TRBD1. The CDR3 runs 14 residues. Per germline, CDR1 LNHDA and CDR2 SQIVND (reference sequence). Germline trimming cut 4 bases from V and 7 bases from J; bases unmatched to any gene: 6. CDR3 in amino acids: CASSTSGGVGELFF. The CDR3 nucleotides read TGTGCCAGTAGTACCTCAGGGGGTGTCGGGGAGCTGTTTTTT.

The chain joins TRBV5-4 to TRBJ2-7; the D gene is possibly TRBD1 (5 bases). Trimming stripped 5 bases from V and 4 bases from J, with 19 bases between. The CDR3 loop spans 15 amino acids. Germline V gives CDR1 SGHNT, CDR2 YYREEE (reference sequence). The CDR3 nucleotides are TGTGCCAGCAGGGTAGACCGTGTGGGGCCTTACGAGCAGTACTTC. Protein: CASRVDRVGPYEQYF.

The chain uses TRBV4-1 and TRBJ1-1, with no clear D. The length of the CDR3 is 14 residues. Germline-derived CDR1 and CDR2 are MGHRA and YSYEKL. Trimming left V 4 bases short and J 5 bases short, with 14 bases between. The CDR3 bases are TGCGCCAGCAGCCTGAGGATGTATGGGACTGAAGCTTTCTTT. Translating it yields CASSLRMYGTEAFF.

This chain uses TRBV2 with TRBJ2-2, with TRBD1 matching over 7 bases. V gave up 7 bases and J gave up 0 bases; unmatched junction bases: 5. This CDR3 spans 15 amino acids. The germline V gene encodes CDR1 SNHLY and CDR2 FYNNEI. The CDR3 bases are TGTGCCAGCACCGGGACAGCTGCGAACACCGGGGAGCTGTTTTTT. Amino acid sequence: CASTGTAANTGELFF.

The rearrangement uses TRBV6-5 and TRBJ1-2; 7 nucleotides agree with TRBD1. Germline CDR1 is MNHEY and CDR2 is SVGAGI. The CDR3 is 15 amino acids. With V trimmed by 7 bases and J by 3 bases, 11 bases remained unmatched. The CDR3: CASTEPTGLDYGYTF. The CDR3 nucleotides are TGTGCCAGCACCGAGCCGACAGGGCTAGACTATGGCTACACCTTC.

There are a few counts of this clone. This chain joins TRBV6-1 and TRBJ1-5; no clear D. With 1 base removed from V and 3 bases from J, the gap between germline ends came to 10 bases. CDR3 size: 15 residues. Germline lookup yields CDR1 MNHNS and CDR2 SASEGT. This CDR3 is CASSEGAAPNQPQHF. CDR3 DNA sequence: TGTGCCAGCAGTGAAGGGGCAGCTCCCAATCAGCCCCAGCATTTT.

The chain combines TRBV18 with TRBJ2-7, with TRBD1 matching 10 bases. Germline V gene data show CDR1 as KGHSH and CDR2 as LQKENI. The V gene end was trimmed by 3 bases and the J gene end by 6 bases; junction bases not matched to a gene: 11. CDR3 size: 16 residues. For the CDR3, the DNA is TGTGCCAGCTCACCCCTGGGGACAGGGGTAAGTAGCGAGCAGTACTTC. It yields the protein CASSPLGTGVSSEQYF.

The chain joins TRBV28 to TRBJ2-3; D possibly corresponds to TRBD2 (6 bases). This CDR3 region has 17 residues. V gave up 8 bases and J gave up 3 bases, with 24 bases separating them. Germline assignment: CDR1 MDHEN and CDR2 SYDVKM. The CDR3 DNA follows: TGTGCCAGCCGTCTAACAACCCTAGCGTCTAGGACAGATACGCAGTATTTT. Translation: CASRLTTLASRTDTQYF.

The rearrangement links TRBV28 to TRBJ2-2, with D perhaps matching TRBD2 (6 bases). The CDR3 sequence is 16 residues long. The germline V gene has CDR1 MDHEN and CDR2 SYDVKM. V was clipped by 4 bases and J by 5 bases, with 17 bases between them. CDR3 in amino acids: CASSSLRGRKTGELFF. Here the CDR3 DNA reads TGTGCCAGCAGTTCCCTTCGTGGGAGGAAGACCGGGGAGCTGTTTTTT.

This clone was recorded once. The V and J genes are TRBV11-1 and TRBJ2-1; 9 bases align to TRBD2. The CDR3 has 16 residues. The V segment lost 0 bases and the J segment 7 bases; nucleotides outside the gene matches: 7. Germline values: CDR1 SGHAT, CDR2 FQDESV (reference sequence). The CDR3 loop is CASSLAGAGGSNEQFF. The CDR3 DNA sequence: TGTGCCAGCAGCTTAGCGGGAGCGGGAGGATCGAATGAGCAGTTCTTC.

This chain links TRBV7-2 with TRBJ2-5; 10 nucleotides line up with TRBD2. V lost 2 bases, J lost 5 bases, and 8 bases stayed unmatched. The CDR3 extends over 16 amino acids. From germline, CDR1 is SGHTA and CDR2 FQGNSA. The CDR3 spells CASSLRTSGFGETQYF. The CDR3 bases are TGTGCCAGCAGCTTACGGACTAGCGGATTTGGGGAGACCCAGTACTTC.

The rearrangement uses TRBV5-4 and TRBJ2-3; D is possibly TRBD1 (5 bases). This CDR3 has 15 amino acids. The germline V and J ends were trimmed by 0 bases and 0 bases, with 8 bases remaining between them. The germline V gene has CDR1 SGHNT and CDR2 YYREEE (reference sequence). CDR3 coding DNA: TGTGCCAGCAGCTTGGGTCAGGGAAGCACAGATACGCAGTATTTT. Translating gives CASSLGQGSTDTQYF.

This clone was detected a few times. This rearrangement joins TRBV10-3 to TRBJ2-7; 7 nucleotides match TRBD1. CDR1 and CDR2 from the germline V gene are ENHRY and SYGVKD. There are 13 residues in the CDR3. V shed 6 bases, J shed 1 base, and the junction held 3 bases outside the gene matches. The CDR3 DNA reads TGTGCCATCAGGTGGGACAGATCCTACGAGCAGTACTTC. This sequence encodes CAIRWDRSYEQYF.

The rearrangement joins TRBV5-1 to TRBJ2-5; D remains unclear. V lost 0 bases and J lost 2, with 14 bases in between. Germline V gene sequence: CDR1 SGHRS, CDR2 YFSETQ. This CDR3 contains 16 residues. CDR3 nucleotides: TGCGCCAGCAGCTTGGGTGTACGGTTAAAACAAGAGACCCAGTACTTC. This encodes CASSLGVRLKQETQYF.

In DNA form, the CDR3 reads TGTGCCAGCAGCTCCAGACTAGCGGGGGGGAGAGAGCAGTACTTC. Translating gives CASSSRLAGGREQYF. V gene TRBV7-8 combines with J gene TRBJ2-7; 14 bases are a match to TRBD2. V gave up 4 bases and J gave up 7 bases; unmatched junction bases: 6. The germline gives CDR1 SGHVS, CDR2 FQNEAQ. CDR3 length: 15 amino acids.

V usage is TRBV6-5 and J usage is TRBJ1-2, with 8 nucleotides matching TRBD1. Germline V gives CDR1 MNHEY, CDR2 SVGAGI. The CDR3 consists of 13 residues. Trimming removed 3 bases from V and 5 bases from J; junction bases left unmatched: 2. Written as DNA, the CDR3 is TGTGCCAGCAGTTATAGACAGGGGTATGGCTACACCTTC. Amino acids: CASSYRQGYGYTF.

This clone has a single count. Here the CDR3 DNA reads TGTGCCAGCAGCGTAGCGTCAGAGGGCACAGATACGCAGTATTTT. It encodes CASSVASEGTDTQYF. The rearrangement links TRBV9 to TRBJ2-3; D unclear. The V and J ends lost 0 bases and 1 base respectively, with 9 bases between them. The germline V gene has CDR1 SGDLS and CDR2 YYNGEE. This CDR3 is 15 amino acids long.

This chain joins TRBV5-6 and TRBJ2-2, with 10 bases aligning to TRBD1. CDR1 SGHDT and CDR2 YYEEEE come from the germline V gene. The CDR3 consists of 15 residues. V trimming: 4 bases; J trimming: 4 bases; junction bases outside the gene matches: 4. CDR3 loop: CASSQGTGATGELFF. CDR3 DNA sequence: TGTGCCAGCAGCCAGGGGACAGGGGCCACCGGGGAGCTGTTTTTT.

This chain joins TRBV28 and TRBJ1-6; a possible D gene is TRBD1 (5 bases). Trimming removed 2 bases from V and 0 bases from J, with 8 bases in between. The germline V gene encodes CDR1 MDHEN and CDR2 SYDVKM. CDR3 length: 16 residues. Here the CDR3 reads CASSLQGSSYNSPLHF. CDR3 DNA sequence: TGTGCCAGCAGTTTACAGGGAAGCTCCTATAATTCACCCCTCCACTTT.

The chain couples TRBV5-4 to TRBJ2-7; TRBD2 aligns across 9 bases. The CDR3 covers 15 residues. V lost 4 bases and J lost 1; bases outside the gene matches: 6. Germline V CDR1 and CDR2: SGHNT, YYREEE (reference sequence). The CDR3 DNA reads TGTGCCAGCAGCGGCGGGGGGGCCTTATCCTACGAGCAGTACTTC. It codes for CASSGGGALSYEQYF.

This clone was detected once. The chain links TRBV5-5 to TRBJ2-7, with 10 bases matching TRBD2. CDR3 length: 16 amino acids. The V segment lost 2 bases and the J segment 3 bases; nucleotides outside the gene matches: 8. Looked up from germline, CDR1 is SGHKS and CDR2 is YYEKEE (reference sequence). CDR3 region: CASSFTLSSGSYEQYF. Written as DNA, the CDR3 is TGTGCCAGCAGCTTTACTCTGTCTAGCGGGAGCTACGAGCAGTACTTC. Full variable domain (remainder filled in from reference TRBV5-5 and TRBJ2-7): DAGVTQSPTHLIKTRGQQVTLRCSPISGHKSVSWYQQVLGQGPQFIFQYYEKEERGRGNFPDRFSARQFPNYSSELNVNALLLGDSALYLCASSFTLSSGSYEQYFGPGTRLTVT.

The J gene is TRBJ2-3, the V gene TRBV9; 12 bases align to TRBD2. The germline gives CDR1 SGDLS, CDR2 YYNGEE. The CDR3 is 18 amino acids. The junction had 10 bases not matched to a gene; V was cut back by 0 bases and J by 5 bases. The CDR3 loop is CASSVGTTSGGPGDTQYF. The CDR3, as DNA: TGTGCCAGCAGCGTAGGGACCACTAGCGGGGGGCCGGGAGATACGCAGTATTTT.

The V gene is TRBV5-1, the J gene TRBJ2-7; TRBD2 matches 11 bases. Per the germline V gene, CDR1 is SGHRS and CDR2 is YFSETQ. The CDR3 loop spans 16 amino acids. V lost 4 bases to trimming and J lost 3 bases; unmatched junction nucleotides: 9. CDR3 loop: CASSPLLAGANYEQYF. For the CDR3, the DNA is TGCGCCAGCAGCCCGCTACTAGCGGGGGCCAACTACGAGCAGTACTTC.

CDR3 loop: CSASGDRGETEAFF. The DNA for the CDR3 is TGCAGTGCTAGTGGGGACAGGGGGGAGACTGAAGCTTTCTTT. The chain couples TRBV20-1 to TRBJ1-1, with 11 bases fitting TRBD1. The CDR3 has 14 amino acids. V dropped 3 bases and J dropped 5; count of bases not matched to a gene: 5. The germline gives CDR1 DFQATT, CDR2 SNEGSKA (reference sequence).

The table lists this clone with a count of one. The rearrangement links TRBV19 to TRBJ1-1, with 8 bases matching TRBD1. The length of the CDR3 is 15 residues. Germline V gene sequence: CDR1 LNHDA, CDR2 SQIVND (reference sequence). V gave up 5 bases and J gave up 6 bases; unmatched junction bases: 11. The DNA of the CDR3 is TGTGCCAGTAGTGTGTGGTCAGGGGGCAACGCTGAAGCTTTCTTT. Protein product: CASSVWSGGNAEAFF.

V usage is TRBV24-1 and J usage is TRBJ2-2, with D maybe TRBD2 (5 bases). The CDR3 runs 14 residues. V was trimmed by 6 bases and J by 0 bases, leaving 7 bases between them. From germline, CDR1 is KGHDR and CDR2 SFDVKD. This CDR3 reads CATSPGTNTGELFF. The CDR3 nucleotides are TGTGCCACCAGTCCGGGAACGAACACCGGGGAGCTGTTTTTT.

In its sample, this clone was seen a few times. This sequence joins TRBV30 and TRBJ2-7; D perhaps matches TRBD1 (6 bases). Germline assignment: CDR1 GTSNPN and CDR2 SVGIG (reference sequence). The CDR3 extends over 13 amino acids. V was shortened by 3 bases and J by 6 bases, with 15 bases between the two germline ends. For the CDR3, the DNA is TGTGCCTGGAGCCTAACAGGGCCGAGCGAGCAGTACTTC. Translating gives CAWSLTGPSEQYF.

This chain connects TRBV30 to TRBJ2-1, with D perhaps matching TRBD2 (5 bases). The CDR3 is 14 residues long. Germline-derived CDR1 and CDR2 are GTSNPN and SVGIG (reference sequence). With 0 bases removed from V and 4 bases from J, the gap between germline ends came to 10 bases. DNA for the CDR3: TGTGCCTGGAGTGTAACACGGGGATACAATGAGCAGTTCTTC. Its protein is CAWSVTRGYNEQFF.